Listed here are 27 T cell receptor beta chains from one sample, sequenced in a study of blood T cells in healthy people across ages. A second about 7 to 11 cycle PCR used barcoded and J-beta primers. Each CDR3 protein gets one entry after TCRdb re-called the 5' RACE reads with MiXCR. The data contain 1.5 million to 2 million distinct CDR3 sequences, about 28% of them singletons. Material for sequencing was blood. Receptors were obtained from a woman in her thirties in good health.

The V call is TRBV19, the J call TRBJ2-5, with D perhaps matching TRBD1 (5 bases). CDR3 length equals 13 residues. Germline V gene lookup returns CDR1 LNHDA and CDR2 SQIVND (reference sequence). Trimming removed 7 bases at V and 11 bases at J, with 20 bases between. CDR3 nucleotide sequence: TGTGCCAGTACCGGCAGGGTGTTCGGTGAGCAGTACTTC. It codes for CASTGRVFGEQYF.

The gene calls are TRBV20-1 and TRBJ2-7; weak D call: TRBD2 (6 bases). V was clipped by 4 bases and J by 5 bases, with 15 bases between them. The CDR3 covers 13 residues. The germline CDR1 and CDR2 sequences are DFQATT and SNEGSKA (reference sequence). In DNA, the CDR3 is TGCAGTGCTAAAGTGGGGGGTCCCAACGAGCAGTACTTC. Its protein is CSAKVGGPNEQYF.

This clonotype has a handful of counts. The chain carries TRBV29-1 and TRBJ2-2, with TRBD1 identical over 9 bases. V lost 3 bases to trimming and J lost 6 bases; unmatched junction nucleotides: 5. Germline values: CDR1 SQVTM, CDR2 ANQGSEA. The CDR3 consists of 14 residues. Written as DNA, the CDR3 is TGCAGCGTTGAGGGACAGGGAGGCGCCGGGGAGCTGTTTTTT. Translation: CSVEGQGGAGELFF.

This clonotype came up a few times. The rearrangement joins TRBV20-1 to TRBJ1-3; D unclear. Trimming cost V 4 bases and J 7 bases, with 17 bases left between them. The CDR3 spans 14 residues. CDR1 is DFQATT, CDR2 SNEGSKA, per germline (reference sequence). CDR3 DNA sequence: TGCAGTGCTAACGTTCCGGGTGAGAAGAACACCATATATTTT. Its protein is CSANVPGEKNTIYF.

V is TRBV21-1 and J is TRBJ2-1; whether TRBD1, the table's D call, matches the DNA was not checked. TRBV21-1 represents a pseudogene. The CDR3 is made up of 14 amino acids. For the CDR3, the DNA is TGTGCCAGCAGCAAATCCAGGGGACGGGATGAGCAGTTCTTC. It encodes CASSKSRGRDEQFF.

CDR3 DNA sequence: TGTGCCAGCAGTGTGGTAGGGTTTGGTAATGAAAAACTGTTTTTT. Its translation: CASSVVGFGNEKLFF. The genes are TRBV2 and TRBJ1-4; unclear D gene. The CDR3 contains 15 residues. V lost 4 bases to trimming and J lost 4 bases, with 13 bases between them. Germline values: CDR1 SNHLY, CDR2 FYNNEI. Variable domain in full (rest from reference TRBV2 and TRBJ1-4): EPEVTQTPSHQVTQMGQEVILRCVPISNHLYFYWYRQILGQKVEFLVSFYNNEISEKSEIFDDQFSVERPDGSNFTLKIRSTKLEDSAMYFCASSVVGFGNEKLFFGSGTQLSVL.

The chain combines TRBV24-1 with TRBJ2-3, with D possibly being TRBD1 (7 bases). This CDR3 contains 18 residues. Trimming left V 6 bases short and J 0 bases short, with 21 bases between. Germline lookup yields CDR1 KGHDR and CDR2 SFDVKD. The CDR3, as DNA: TGTGCCACCAGTAATGCGGGGCAGGGGGGACCTAGCACAGATACGCAGTATTTT. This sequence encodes CATSNAGQGGPSTDTQYF.

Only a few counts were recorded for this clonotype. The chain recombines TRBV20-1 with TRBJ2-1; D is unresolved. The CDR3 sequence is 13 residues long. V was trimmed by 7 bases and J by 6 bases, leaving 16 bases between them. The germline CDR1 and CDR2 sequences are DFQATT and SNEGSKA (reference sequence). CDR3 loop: CSVEPRVGNEQFF. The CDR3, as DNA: TGCAGTGTTGAGCCCCGGGTCGGCAATGAGCAGTTCTTC.

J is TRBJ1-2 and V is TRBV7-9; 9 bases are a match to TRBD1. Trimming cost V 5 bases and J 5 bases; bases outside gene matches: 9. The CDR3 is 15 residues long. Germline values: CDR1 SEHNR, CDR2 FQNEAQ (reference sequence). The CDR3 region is CASSPRDRDRYGYTF. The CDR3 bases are TGTGCCAGCAGCCCCCGGGACAGGGACCGTTATGGCTACACCTTC.

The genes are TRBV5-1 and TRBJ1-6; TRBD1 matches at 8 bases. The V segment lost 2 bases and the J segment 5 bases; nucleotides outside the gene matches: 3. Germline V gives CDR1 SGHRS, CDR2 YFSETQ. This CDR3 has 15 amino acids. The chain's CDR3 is CASSFLGQDNSPLHF. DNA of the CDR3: TGCGCCAGCAGCTTTTTGGGACAGGATAATTCACCCCTCCACTTT.

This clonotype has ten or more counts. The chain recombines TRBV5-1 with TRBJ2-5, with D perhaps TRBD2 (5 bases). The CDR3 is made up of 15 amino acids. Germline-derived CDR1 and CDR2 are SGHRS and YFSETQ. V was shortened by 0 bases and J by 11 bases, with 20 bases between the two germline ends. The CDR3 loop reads CASSLGYTSAREQYF. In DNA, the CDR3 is TGCGCCAGCAGCTTGGGTTATACCTCTGCTAGGGAGCAGTACTTC.

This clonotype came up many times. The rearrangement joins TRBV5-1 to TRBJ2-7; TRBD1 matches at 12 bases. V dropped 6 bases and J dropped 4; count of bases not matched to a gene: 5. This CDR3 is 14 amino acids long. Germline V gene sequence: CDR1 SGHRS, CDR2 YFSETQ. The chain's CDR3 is CASNRDRGPYEQYF. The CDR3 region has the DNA TGCGCCAGCAACCGGGACAGGGGGCCGTACGAGCAGTACTTC.

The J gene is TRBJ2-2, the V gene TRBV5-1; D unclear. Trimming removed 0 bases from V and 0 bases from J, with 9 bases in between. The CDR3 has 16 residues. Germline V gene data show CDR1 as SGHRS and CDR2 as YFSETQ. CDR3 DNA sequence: TGCGCCAGCAGCTTGGCCTGGGCTCCGAACACCGGGGAGCTGTTTTTT. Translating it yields CASSLAWAPNTGELFF.

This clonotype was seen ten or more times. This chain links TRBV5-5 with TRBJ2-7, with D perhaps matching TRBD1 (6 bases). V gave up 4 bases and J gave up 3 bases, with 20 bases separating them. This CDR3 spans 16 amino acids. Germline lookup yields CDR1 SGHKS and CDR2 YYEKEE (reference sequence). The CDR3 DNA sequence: TGTGCCAGCAGCAAAACGACAGGAGAACTAAGCTACGAGCAGTACTTC. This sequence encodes CASSKTTGELSYEQYF.

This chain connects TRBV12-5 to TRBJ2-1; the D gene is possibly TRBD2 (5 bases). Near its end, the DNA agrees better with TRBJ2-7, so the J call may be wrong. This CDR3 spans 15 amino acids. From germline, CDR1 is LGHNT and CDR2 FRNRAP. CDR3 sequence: CASGTRPSSHNEQYF. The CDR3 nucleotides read TGTGCTAGTGGTACACGGCCTAGCTCCCACAATGAGCAGTACTTC.

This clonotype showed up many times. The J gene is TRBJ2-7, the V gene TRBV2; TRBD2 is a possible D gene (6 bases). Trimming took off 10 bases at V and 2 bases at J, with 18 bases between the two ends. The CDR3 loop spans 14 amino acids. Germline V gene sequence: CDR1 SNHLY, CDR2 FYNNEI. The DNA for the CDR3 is TGTGCCAATCTTCTCGGGGACTCAGCCTACGAGCAGTACTTC. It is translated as CANLLGDSAYEQYF.

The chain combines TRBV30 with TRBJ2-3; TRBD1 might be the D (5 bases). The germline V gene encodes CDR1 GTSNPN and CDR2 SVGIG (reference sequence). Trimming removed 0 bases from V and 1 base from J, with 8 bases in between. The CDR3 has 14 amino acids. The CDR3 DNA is TGTGCCTGGAGTGTAGGGGATGGCACAGATACGCAGTATTTT. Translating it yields CAWSVGDGTDTQYF.

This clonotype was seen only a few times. In DNA form, the CDR3 reads TGTGCCAGCAGTTTTTCCTCCGGGACAGACCATGAAAAACTGTTTTTT. It specifies CASSFSSGTDHEKLFF. The J gene is TRBJ1-4, the V gene TRBV7-9; 7 positions agree with TRBD1. V dropped 6 bases and J dropped 6; count of bases not matched to a gene: 13. CDR3 length: 16 residues. Germline V gene data show CDR1 as SEHNR and CDR2 as FQNEAQ (reference sequence). Full variable domain (remainder filled in from reference TRBV7-9 and TRBJ1-4): DTGVSQNPRHKITKRGQNVTFRCDPISEHNRLYWYRQTLGQGPEFLTYFQNEAQLEKSRLLSDRFSAERPKGSFSTLEIQRTEQGDSAMYLCASSFSSGTDHEKLFFGSGTQLSVL.

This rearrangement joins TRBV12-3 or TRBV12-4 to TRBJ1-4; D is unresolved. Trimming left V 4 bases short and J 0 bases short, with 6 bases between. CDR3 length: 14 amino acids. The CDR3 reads CASSWRSTNEKLFF. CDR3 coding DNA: TGTGCCAGCAGTTGGAGGTCAACTAATGAAAAACTGTTTTTT.

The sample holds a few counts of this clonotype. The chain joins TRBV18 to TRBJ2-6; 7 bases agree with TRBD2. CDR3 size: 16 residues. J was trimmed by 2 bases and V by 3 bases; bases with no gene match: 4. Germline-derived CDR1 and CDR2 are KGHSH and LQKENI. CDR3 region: CASSPPGRPGANVLTF. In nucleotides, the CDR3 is TGTGCCAGCTCACCGCCCGGGAGGCCTGGGGCCAACGTCCTGACTTTC.

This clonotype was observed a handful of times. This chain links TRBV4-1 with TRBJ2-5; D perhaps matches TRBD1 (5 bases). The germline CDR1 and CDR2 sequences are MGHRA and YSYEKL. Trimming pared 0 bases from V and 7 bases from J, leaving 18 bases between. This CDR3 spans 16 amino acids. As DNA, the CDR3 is TGCGCCAGCAGCCAAGAAAGGTCTAACAGGATCAGGACCCAGTACTTC. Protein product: CASSQERSNRIRTQYF.

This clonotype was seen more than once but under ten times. In nucleotides, the CDR3 is TGTGCCAGCAGCTTTGAGGGACGCCACACAGATACGCAGTATTTT. Its protein is CASSFEGRHTDTQYF. The chain recombines TRBV7-9 with TRBJ2-3, with D perhaps given as TRBD1 or TRBD2 (5 bases each). The CDR3 consists of 15 residues. Between the trimmed V and J ends, which lost 3 bases and 2 bases, there was a span of 12 bases. CDR1 is SEHNR, CDR2 FQNEAQ, per germline (reference sequence).

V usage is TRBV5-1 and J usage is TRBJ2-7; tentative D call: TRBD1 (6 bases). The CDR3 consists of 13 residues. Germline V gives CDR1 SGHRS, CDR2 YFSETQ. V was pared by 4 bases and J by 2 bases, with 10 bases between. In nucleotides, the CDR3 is TGCGCCAGCAGCACCAGGGGCACCTACGAGCAGTACTTC. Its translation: CASSTRGTYEQYF.

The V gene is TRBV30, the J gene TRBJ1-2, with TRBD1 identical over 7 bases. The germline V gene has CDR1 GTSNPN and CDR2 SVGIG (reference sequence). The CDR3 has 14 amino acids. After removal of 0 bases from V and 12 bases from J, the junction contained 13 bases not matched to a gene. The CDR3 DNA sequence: TGTGCCTGGAGTGTACGTAGCGGTCCAGGGGGACACACCTTC. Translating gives CAWSVRSGPGGHTF.

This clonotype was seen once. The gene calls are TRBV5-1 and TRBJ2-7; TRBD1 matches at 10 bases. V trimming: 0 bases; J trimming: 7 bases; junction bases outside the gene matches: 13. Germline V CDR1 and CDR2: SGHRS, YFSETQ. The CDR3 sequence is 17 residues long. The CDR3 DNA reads TGCGCCAGCAGCTTGGCCTCGGGGACAGGGGACCGGGGAGAGCAGTACTTC. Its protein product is CASSLASGTGDRGEQYF.

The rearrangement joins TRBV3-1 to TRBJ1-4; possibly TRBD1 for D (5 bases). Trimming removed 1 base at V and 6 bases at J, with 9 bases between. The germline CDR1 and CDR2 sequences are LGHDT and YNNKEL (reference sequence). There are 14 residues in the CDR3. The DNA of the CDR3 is TGTGCCAGCAGCCAAGGAGGGGTTTATGAAAAACTGTTTTTT. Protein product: CASSQGGVYEKLFF.

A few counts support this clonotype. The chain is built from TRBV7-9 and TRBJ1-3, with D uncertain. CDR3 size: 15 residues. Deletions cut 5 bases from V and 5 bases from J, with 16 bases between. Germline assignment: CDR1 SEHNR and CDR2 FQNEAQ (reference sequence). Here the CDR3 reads CASSLSGYRRNTIYF. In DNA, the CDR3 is TGTGCCAGCAGCCTCTCGGGTTATAGGAGAAACACCATATATTTT.